The sample holds a few counts of the clone carrying this T cell receptor (beta chain). What it binds is unknown. This record comes from a study of T cells in Graves' hyperthyroidism and ophthalmopathy. Researchers amplified the TCR beta CDR3 regions from RNA transcripts. Researchers ran a first-round RT-PCR on the TCR CDR3 using the HTBI primer set. TCRdb itself ran the multiplex PCR reads through MiXCR, one entry per CDR3 protein. The repertoire consists of hundreds of thousands of distinct CDR3 sequences, with less than 25% occurring once and the leading ten covering 30% to 40%. Duration under 3 months, a NOSPECS grade of at least 4, and a Clinical Activity Score of at least 3 characterized the ophthalmopathy patients. Whole-study findings and limits: From stable hyperthyroidism, ophthalmopathy was set apart by a 13 V-J model. Most thyroid clonotypes expanded above 0.001 appeared in blood too.

The sample consisted of blood. This receptor was taken from a man aged 30 to 39 with Graves' ophthalmopathy.

The CDR3 region has the DNA TGCAGTGCTAGAGATCTTACGACCGGGGGAACTGAAGCTTTCTTT. This sequence encodes CSARDLTTGGTEAFF. V gene TRBV20-1 combines with J gene TRBJ1-1, with D tentatively TRBD1 (5 bases). V shed 0 bases and J shed 5 bases, with 16 bases lying between them. This CDR3 region has 15 residues. Germline V CDR1 and CDR2: DFQATT, SNEGSKA (reference sequence).